The 12 T cell receptor beta chains listed next were all sequenced from one sample in a study of control samples from healthy donors and cancer patients. Data came from immunoSEQ multiplex PCR; TCRdb stores just in-frame clones and leaves some out. The sample includes around 100,000 clones, over 75% of them seen just once. The sequencing input was blood. These receptors came from a woman aged 50 to 60 in good health.

The rearrangement links TRBV7-2 to TRBJ1-2; 12 positions match TRBD1. Trimming removed 4 bases from V and 4 bases from J; junction bases left unmatched: 7. Germline V gives CDR1 SGHTA, CDR2 FQGNSA. The CDR3 runs to 16 residues. This CDR3 reads CASSSTGTGGSYGYTF. In DNA, the CDR3 is TGTGCCAGCAGCTCAACCGGGACAGGGGGCAGCTATGGCTACACCTTC.

The V call is TRBV7-3, the J call TRBJ1-1; D possibly corresponds to TRBD1 (6 bases). The CDR3 covers 15 residues. The ends were cut back, 5 bases at V and 1 base at J, with 14 bases in the middle. Germline V gives CDR1 SGHTA, CDR2 FQGTGA. CDR3 sequence (DNA): TGTGCCAGCAGCAAGCAGGGGCACCAGAACACTGAAGCTTTCTTT. The encoded protein is CASSKQGHQNTEAFF.

The rearrangement uses TRBV2 and TRBJ2-1, with D perhaps TRBD1 (5 bases). V gave up 4 bases and J gave up 0 bases, with 10 bases separating them. Looked up from germline, CDR1 is SNHLY and CDR2 is FYNNEI. There are 15 residues in the CDR3. Here the CDR3 reads CASSGQLSSYNEQFF. Here the CDR3 DNA reads TGTGCCAGCAGTGGACAGCTGAGCTCCTACAATGAGCAGTTCTTC.

CDR3 amino acids: CSVEGTDTGELFF. The CDR3 nucleotides read TGCAGCGTTGAAGGGACGGATACCGGGGAGCTGTTTTTT. The chain links TRBV29-1 to TRBJ2-2; no firm D call. CDR1 is SQVTM, CDR2 ANQGSEA, per germline. This CDR3 has 13 amino acids. Deletions cut 1 base from V and 5 bases from J, with 8 bases between.

This clone was found once. The chain employs TRBV6-5 and TRBJ1-3; the D is unclear. With 4 bases removed from V and 9 bases from J, the gap between germline ends came to 10 bases. CDR3 length: 12 residues. Germline V gives CDR1 MNHEY, CDR2 SVGAGI. The DNA of the CDR3 is TGTGCCAGCAGTTCCACCCCCCGCACCATATATTTT. Translated: CASSSTPRTIYF.

J is TRBJ2-1 and V is TRBV7-3; 9 bases map to TRBD2. Unmatched junction bases numbered 6, after V lost 0 bases and J lost 9 bases. This CDR3 spans 15 amino acids. The germline CDR1 and CDR2 sequences are SGHTA and FQGTGA. The CDR3 is CASSLTIAGVGEQFF. As DNA, the CDR3 is TGTGCCAGCAGCTTAACGATAGCGGGAGTGGGTGAGCAGTTCTTC.

The chain carries TRBV5-1 and TRBJ2-7; TRBD1 aligns across 7 bases. J lost 2 bases, V lost 3 bases, and 5 bases had no gene match. The germline gives CDR1 SGHRS, CDR2 YFSETQ. The CDR3 contains 14 residues. CDR3 loop: CASSWATGTYEQYF. The CDR3 bases are TGCGCCAGCAGCTGGGCGACAGGGACCTACGAGCAGTACTTC.

The V and J genes are TRBV19 and TRBJ2-1; D might be TRBD2 (7 bases). The CDR3 runs to 14 residues. Trimming left V 10 bases short and J 5 bases short, with 18 bases between. Per germline, CDR1 LNHDA and CDR2 SQIVND (reference sequence). This CDR3 reads CATQRGGANNEQFF. The CDR3 bases are TGTGCCACCCAGAGGGGGGGGGCCAACAATGAGCAGTTCTTC.

In the case of this clone: The sample contains more than one DNA sequence encoding this CDR3. The chain employs TRBV19 and TRBJ2-2; 7 positions agree with TRBD1. The J segment lost 6 bases and the V segment lost 2 bases, leaving 3 bases of the junction unmatched. The CDR3 covers 14 residues. The V gene's germline CDR1 is LNHDA and CDR2 SQIVND (reference sequence). CDR3 bases: TGTGCCAGTAGTATAACAGGGGCGGCCGGGGAGCTGTTTTTT. This encodes CASSITGAAGELFF. Full variable domain (rest looked up from reference TRBV19 and TRBJ2-2): DGGITQSPKYLFRKEGQNVTLSCEQNLNHDAMYWYRQDPGQGLRLIYYSQIVNDFQKGDIAEGYSVSREKKESFPLTVTSAQKNPTAFYLCASSITGAAGELFFGEGSRLTVL.

The rearrangement joins TRBV6-5 to TRBJ1-6; D ambiguous. The CDR3 consists of 14 residues. Trimming left V 4 bases short and J 5 bases short, with 9 bases between. Looked up from germline, CDR1 is MNHEY and CDR2 is SVGAGI. This CDR3 is CASSFGRNNSPLHF. The CDR3 DNA reads as TGTGCCAGCAGTTTTGGCCGGAATAATTCACCCCTCCACTTT.

V gene TRBV13 combines with J gene TRBJ2-3, with D unresolved. The CDR3 has 16 amino acids. Germline assignment: CDR1 PRHDT and CDR2 FYEKMQ (reference sequence). The V end was cut by 4 bases, the J end by 0 bases, with 14 bases between. CDR3 residues: CASSSIALPSTDTQYF. DNA of the CDR3: TGTGCCAGCAGCTCGATAGCTCTTCCTAGCACAGATACGCAGTATTTT.

The chain employs TRBV30 and TRBJ1-1; D gene unclear. Germline values: CDR1 GTSNPN, CDR2 SVGIG (reference sequence). This CDR3 is 12 amino acids long. V gave up 0 bases and J gave up 3 bases, with 5 bases separating them. In DNA, the CDR3 is TGTGCCTGGAGTGTAGGTCACACTGAAGCTTTCTTT. Translating it yields CAWSVGHTEAFF.